This T cell receptor beta chain was profiled in a study of early T cells in non-severe SARS-CoV-2 infection (dated by TCRdb to the early 2020s). Looking at the study overall: Bulk RNA from unsorted whole blood was used for TCR sequencing, so alpha and beta chains could not be paired.

In its sample, this clonotype was seen a few times. Its cognate antigen has yet to be identified. No much larger clone exists at a distance of one base, and base qualities are not known. The method behind the library was 5' RACE. Data came from a NextSeq 500. In the TCR library protocol, unique molecular identifiers were attached to individual cDNA molecules to correct for PCR bias and sequencing error. TCR alpha and beta chains were both sequenced, and the abundances of alpha and beta sequences in each sample were closely correlated with each other. The paper's processing steps were these. Decombinator V4 was used to perform V gene, J gene and CDR3 annotation of TCR sequences. Expanded TCRs were defined as changing significantly between any two time points under a Poisson model with p below 0.0001. TCR abundances were normalised to the total number of TCRs sequenced per sample and expressed as counts per million. TRAV1-2 paired with TRAJ12, TRAJ20 or TRAJ33 defined MAIT TCRs, while TRAV10 paired with TRAJ18 defined iNKT TCRs. VDJdb, accessed 1 November 2021, was searched for CMV, EBV and SARS-CoV-2 annotated TCRs, excluding TCRs annotated for multiple antigens. TCRdb took the public reads, trimmed them with fastp at Q25, ran MiXCR for clone calling and kept in-frame beta chains. CDR3 protein duplicates are merged, each entry listing the most common genes and DNA. What appears here as the V and J calls and clone size reflects TCRdb's work, not the paper's. The table for this sample lists some 91,000 distinct CDR3 sequences; 14% to 15% of them were counted only once. The biggest ten clones account for less than 7% of the sample.

The CDR3 measures 17 amino acids from cysteine to phenylalanine. Just CDR3 DNA is preserved here, 51 bases in frame from base 1. The study was a case-control design nested within a healthcare worker cohort in London, UK, with weekly nasopharyngeal swab PCR tests and blood sampling. Healthcare workers were enrolled in the week of the UK lockdown, from 23 to 31 March 2020, and were followed every week for up to roughly 15 weeks. Findings and caveats that apply to the study as a whole: VDJdb matching was skewed toward anti-spike CD8 responses, so virus-specific expansions were likely underestimated and private and CD4 specificities were missed.

This receptor was taken from an adult who was a healthcare worker with PCR-confirmed SARS-CoV-2 infection or an uninfected control (not recorded which). Sequenced input: whole blood. The chain is encoded by TRBV21-1 joined to TRBJ2-7; the table gives TRBD1 as D, unverified against the DNA. TRBV21-1 is reported as a pseudogene. The nucleotides read TGTGCCAGCAGCAAAACGTCGGGACAGGGGAAAACCTACGAGCAGTACTTC. Its amino acids are CASSKTSGQGKTYEQYF.